This T cell receptor (beta chain) was observed in a study of T cell repertoires in cytomegalovirus infection. Study as a whole: CMV epitopes, recently identified HLA-C-restricted and well-studied HLA-B-restricted, were used. Public TCR beta signatures marked donors with CMV infection and the matching HLA.

Study results and caveats: Totalled public TCR beta family frequency picked out people who carried CMV plus the relevant HLA. It was HLA-C-restricted CMV-specific TCR beta clonotypes that dominated the response ex vivo.

One entry per CDR3 protein, called by TCRdb with MiXCR from the reads. The sample consists of around 570,000 distinct CDR3 sequences, under 45% of them appearing once. This clonotype has a handful of counts. Its antigen is not known. CDR3 length equals 14 residues. Looked up from germline, CDR1 is SQVTM and CDR2 is ANQGSEA. Trimming at V came to 6 bases and at J to 5 bases, leaving 12 bases not matched to a gene. This rearrangement joins TRBV29-1 to TRBJ2-5, with 7 nucleotides matching TRBD2. This clonotype was obtained from a human donor in good health (CMV status not recorded). Some clones in this sample may be carry-over from other donors' samples. The material was cultured PBMCs, obtained from culture after CMV antigen stimulation. For the CDR3, the DNA is TGCAGCGTGGCTTATGGGGGAGGGTTTGAGACCCAGTACTTC. Protein: CSVAYGGGFETQYF. The variable domain in full, with the rest retrieved from reference TRBV29-1 and TRBJ2-5, is SAVISQKPSRDICQRGTSLTIQCQVDSQVTMMFWYRQQPGQSLTLIATANQGSEATYESGFVIDKFPISRPNLTFSTLTVSNMSPEDSSIYLCSVAYGGGFETQYFGPGTRLLVL.